Here is one TCR beta chain with its context. This sample stems from a study of OX40 agonist ivuxolimab in advanced cancers. As for the study in general: It was permissible to have had prior anti-PD-1, anti-PD-L1 or anti-CTLA-4 therapy, and less than 45% had some.

Excluded were patients having autoimmune disease history or systemic immunosuppression. TCRdb keeps only in-frame clones here, not all; method: immunoSEQ multiplex PCR. The sample holds tens of thousands of clones, around three quarters seen once. The starting material was CD4+ or CD8+ T cells sorted from blood, obtained in a trial of the OX40 agonist ivuxolimab. This clonotype originated in an adult with an advanced solid tumor such as melanoma, head and neck, liver or kidney cancer.

CDR3 sequence (DNA): TGTGCCAGCAGCGCCGGGGGGGGGTCCCAGCCCCAGCATTTT. It codes for CASSAGGGSQPQHF. The chain links TRBV7-2 to TRBJ1-5, with a weak D call TRBD1 (5 bases). V dropped 5 bases and J dropped 7 bases, with 15 bases sitting between them. CDR3 length: 14 amino acids. Germline V gene lookup returns CDR1 SGHTA and CDR2 FQGNSA.